The source of this T cell receptor beta chain is a study of post-analysis software for immune sequencing data. At the level of the study: In terms of disease course, relapsing-remitting, secondary progressive and progressive-relapsing multiple sclerosis were included.

Notes on the study in general: Controls showed lower frequencies than patients for several TRBV segments, and TRBV5-6, TRBV5-1 and TRBV20-1 were among these. Samples from a shared batch, those prepared together, strongly co-clustered by F measure.

The CDR3 loop spans 12 amino acids. Trimming cost V 7 bases and J 4 bases, with 10 bases left between them. CDR1 and CDR2 (germline): SGHNT, YENEEA. A word on this clonotype: Antigen unknown.

Prepared libraries of TCR beta cDNA carried unique molecular identifiers. T cells numbering roughly 1 to 10 million yielded cDNA molecules that totaled about 500,000. TCRdb fed the PCR reads into MiXCR, producing one record per CDR3 protein. The top ten hold around 10% of the sample, which has approximately 660,000 distinct CDR3 sequences, 59% seen once. The sample consisted of blood. The sequence was obtained from a girl aged 2 to 10 with multiple sclerosis. The chain recombines TRBV11-3 with TRBJ1-1; D gene uncertain. CDR3 coding DNA: TGTGCCAGCATGGATTTGGGCACTGAAGCTTTCTTT. Amino acids: CASMDLGTEAFF.